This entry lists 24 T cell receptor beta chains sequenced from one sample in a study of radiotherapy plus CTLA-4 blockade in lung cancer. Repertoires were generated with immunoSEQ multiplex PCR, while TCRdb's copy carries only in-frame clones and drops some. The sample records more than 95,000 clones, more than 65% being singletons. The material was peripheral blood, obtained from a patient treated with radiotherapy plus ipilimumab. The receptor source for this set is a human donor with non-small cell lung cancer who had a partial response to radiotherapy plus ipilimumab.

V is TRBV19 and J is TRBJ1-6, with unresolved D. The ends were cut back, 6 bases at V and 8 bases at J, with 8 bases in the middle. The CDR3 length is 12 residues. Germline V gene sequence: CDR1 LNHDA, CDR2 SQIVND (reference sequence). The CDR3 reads CASRGRDSPLHF. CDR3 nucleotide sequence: TGTGCCAGTAGAGGGAGGGATTCACCCCTCCACTTT.

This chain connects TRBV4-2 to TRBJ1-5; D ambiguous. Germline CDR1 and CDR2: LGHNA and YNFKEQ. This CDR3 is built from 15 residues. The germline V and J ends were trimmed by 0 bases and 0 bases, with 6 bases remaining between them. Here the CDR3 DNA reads TGTGCCAGCAGCCAAGATCCGTCTAGCAATCAGCCCCAGCATTTT. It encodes CASSQDPSSNQPQHF.

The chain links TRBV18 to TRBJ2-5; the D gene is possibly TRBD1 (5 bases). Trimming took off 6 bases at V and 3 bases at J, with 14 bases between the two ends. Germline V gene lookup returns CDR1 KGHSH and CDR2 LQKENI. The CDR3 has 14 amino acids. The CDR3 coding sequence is TGTGCCAGCTCTCAAACAACGACAGAAGAGACCCAGTACTTC. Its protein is CASSQTTTEETQYF.

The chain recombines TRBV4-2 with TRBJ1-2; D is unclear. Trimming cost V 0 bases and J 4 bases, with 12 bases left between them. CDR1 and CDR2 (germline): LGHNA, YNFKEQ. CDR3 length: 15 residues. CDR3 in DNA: TGTGCCAGCAGCCAAGATTACAACACCGTCTATGGCTACACCTTC. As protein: CASSQDYNTVYGYTF.

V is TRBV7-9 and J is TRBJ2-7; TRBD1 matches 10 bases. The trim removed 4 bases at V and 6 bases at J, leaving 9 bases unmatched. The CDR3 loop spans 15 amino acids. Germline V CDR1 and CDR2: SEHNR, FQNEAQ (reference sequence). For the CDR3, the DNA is TGTGCCAGCAGCTCCTGGGACAGGGGAGGGGGCGAGCAGTACTTC. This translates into CASSSWDRGGGEQYF.

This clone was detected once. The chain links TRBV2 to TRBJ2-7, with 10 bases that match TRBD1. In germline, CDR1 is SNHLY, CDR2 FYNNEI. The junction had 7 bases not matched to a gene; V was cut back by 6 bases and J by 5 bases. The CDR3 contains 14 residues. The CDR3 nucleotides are TGTGCCAGCAGCCAAAGAGGGACAGGGGACGAGCAGTACTTC. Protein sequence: CASSQRGTGDEQYF.

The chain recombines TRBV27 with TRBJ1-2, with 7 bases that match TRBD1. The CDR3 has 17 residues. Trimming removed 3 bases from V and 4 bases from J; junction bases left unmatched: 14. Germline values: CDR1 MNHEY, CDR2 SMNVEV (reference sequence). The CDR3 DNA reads TGTGCCAGCAGTTTCCTTAGACAGGGAAGTGTGTCCTATGGCTACACCTTC. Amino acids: CASSFLRQGSVSYGYTF.

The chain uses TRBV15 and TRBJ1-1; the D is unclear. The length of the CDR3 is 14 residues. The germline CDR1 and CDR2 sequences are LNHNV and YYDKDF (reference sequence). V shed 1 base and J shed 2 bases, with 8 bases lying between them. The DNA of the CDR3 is TGTGCCACCAGCAGAGGGGGAGATAACACTGAAGCTTTCTTT. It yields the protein CATSRGGDNTEAFF.

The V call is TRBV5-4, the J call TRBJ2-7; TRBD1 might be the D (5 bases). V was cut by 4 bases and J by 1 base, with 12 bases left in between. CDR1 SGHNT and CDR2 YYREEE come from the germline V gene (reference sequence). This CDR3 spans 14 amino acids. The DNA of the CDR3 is TGTGCCAGCAGCGCAGGGCCAGGGTCCTACGAGCAGTACGTC. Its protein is CASSAGPGSYEQYV.

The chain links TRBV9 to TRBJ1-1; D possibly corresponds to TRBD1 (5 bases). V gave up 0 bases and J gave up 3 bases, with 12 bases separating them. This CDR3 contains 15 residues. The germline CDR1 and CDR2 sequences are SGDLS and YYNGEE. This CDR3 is CASSVALTEDTEAFF. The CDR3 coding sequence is TGTGCCAGCAGCGTAGCTCTGACAGAGGACACTGAAGCTTTCTTT. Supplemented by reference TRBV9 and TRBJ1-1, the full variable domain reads DSGVTQTPKHLITATGQRVTLRCSPRSGDLSVYWYQQSLDQGLQFLIQYYNGEERAKGNILERFSAQQFPDLHSELNLSSLELGDSALYFCASSVALTEDTEAFFGQGTRLTVV.

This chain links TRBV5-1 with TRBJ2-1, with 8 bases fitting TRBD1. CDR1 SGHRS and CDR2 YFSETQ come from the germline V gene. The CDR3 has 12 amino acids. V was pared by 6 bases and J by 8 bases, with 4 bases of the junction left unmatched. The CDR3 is CASTKTGDEQFF. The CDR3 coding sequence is TGCGCCAGCACCAAGACAGGGGATGAGCAGTTCTTC.

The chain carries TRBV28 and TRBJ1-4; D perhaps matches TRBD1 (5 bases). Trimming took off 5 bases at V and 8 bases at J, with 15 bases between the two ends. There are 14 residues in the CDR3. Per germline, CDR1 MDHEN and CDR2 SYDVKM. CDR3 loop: CASSPGTGGEKLFF. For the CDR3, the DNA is TGTGCCAGCAGTCCAGGGACGGGAGGAGAAAAACTGTTTTTT.

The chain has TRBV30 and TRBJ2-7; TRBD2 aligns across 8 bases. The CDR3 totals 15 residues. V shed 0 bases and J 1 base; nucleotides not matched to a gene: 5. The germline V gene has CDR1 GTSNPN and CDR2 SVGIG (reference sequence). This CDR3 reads CAWSVREGISYEQYF. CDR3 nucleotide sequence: TGTGCCTGGAGTGTACGGGAGGGAATATCCTACGAGCAGTACTTC.

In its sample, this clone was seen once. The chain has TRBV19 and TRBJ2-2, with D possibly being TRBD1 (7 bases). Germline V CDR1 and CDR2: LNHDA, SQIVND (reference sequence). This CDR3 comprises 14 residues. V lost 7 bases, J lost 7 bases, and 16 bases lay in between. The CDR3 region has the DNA TGTGCCAGTAACAGACAGGGAGGTGACGGGGAGCTGTTTTTT. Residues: CASNRQGGDGELFF.

The CDR3 is CASSPSMREIPYEQYF. In DNA form, the CDR3 reads TGTGCCAGCTCACCCTCGATGCGGGAAATTCCCTACGAGCAGTACTTC. The chain links TRBV18 to TRBJ2-7; perhaps TRBD2 as D (6 bases). Germline lookup yields CDR1 KGHSH and CDR2 LQKENI. Trimming left V 3 bases short and J 2 bases short, with 17 bases between. The CDR3 is 16 residues long. The full variable domain, with the rest looked up from reference TRBV18 and TRBJ2-7, is NAGVMQNPRHLVRRRGQEARLRCSPMKGHSHVYWYRQLPEEGLKFMVYLQKENIIDESGMPKERFSAEFPKEGPSILRIQQVVRGDSAAYFCASSPSMREIPYEQYFGPGTRLTVT.

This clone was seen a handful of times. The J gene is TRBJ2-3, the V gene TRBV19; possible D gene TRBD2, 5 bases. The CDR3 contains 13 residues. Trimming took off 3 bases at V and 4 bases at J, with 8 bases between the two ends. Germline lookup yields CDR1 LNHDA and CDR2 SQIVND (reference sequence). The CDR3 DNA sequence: TGTGCCAGTAGTATTGGACTCGCAGATACGCAGTATTTT. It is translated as CASSIGLADTQYF.

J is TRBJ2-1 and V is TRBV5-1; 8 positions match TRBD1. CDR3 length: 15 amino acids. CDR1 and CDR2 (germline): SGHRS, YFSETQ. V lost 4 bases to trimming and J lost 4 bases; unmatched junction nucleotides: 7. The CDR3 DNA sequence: TGCGCCAGCAGCCCCGGGACAGGAGAGTACAATGAGCAGTTCTTC. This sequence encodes CASSPGTGEYNEQFF.

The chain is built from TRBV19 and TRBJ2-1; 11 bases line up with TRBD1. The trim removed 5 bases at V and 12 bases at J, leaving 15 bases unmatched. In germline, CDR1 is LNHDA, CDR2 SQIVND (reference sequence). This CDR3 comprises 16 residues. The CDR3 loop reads CASSSPGQGVGVWQFF. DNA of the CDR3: TGTGCCAGTAGTTCGCCGGGACAGGGGGTGGGAGTTTGGCAGTTCTTC.

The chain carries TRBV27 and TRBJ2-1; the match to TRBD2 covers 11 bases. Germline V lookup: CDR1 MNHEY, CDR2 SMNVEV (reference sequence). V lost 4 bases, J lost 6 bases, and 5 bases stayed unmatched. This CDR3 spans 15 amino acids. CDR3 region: CASSYKLAGVNEQFF. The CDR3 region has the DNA TGTGCCAGCAGTTACAAACTAGCGGGAGTCAATGAGCAGTTCTTC.

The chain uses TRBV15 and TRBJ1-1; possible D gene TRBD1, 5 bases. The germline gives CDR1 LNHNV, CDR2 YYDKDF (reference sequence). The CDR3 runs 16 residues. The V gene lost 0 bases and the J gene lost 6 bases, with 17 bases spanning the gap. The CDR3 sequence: CATSREVRRGEAEAFF. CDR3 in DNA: TGTGCCACCAGCAGAGAAGTAAGGAGAGGGGAGGCTGAAGCTTTCTTT.

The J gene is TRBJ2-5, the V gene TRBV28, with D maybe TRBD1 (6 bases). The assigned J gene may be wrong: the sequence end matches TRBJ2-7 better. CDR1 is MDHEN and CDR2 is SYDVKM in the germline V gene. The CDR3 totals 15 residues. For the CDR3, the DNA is TGTGCCAGCAGTGCAATCGGACAGACTTCCTACGAGCAGTACTTC. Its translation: CASSAIGQTSYEQYF.

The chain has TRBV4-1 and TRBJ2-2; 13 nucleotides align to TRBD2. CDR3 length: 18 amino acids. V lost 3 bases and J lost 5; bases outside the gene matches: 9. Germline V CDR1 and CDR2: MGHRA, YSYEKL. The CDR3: CASSHQLAGGPGTGELFF. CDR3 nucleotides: TGCGCCAGCAGCCACCAACTAGCGGGAGGGCCGGGGACCGGGGAGCTGTTTTTT.

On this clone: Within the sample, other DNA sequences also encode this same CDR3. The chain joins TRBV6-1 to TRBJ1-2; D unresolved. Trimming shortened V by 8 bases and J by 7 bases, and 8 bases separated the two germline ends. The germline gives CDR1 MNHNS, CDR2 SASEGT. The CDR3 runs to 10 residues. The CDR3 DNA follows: TGTGCCAGCTCGTTTCGTGGCTACACCTTC. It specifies CASSFRGYTF.

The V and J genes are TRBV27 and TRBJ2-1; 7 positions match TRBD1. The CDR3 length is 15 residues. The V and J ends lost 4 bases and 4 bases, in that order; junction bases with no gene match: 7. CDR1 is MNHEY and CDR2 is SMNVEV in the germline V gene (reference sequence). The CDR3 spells CASSSQGTEYNEQFF. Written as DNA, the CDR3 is TGTGCCAGCAGTTCACAGGGGACCGAATACAATGAGCAGTTCTTC.